A single T cell receptor beta chain is shown here with its context. cDNA libraries for TCR alpha and TCR beta, carrying sample barcodes and UMIs, came from 5'RACE with constant-segment primers. TCRdb re-analysed the 5' RACE reads in MiXCR, keeping a single row per CDR3 protein. Altogether roughly 580,000 distinct CDR3 sequences are present, 18% being singletons, with the ten largest covering 12%. This entry comes from a study of T-cell memory formation after mild COVID-19. Overall study context: Each donor largely had its own TCR clusters.

This CDR3 comprises 18 residues. Germline values: CDR1 SGHTA, CDR2 FQGNSA. V was pared by 4 bases and J by 6 bases, with 17 bases of the junction left unmatched. Sequenced sample: PBMCs or a T cell subset sorted from them (not recorded which). The origin of this receptor is an adult woman who had mild COVID-19 (a few samples of this study predate the infection). Cell type and time point are not known. This chain uses TRBV7-2 with TRBJ2-2, with TRBD2 matching over 7 bases. The CDR3 nucleotides are TGTGCCAGCAGCTCACGAACGGGCGTAGCGGGTAGGGCCGGGGAGCTGTTTTTT. Translation gives CASSSRTGVAGRAGELFF.